The rows below give T cell receptor beta chains drawn from one sample of a study of CD8 T cells in ankylosing spondylitis. A single record per CDR3 protein comes from TCRdb applying MiXCR to the 5' RACE reads. The repertoire holds roughly 280,000 distinct CDR3 sequences, 15% to 20% seen once, with roughly 8% in the top ten. Sequencing was done on a sample of blood, either unsorted or a sorted T cell fraction (not recorded which). All receptors derive from a male donor with ankylosing spondylitis or in good health (not recorded which). CDR3s include the opening cysteine and the closing phenylalanine or tryptophan. Fields, in order: D gene, V gene, J gene, clone size, CDR3 DNA, CDR3 protein. The D gene is left open where the match is weak. Some rows have no size entry. The others give once, few or many, or a class for an expanded clone.

D gene: NA
V gene: TRBV15
J gene: TRBJ2-3
clone size: NA
CDR3 DNA: TGTGCCAGCAGCAGAGATATTTTCCGGAACACAGATACGCAGTATTTT
CDR3 protein: CASSRDIFRNTDTQYF

D gene: TRBD1
V gene: TRBV27
J gene: TRBJ2-2
clone size: many
CDR3 DNA: TGTGCCAGCAGTGGGGCAGGGGGCATCACCGGGGAGCTGTTTTTT
CDR3 protein: CASSGAGGITGELFF

D gene: NA
V gene: TRBV7-9
J gene: TRBJ2-5
clone size: NA
CDR3 DNA: TGTGCCAGCAGCCCACGAGTACCGTACCAAGAGACCCAGTACTTC
CDR3 protein: CASSPRVPYQETQYF

D gene: NA
V gene: TRBV6-1
J gene: TRBJ2-1
clone size: few
CDR3 DNA: TGTGCCAGCAGTGAGGAAGTCCGGAATGAGCAGTTCTTC
CDR3 protein: CASSEEVRNEQFF

D gene: NA
V gene: TRBV7-8
J gene: TRBJ2-3
clone size: many
CDR3 DNA: TGTGCCAGCTTAGGCAGCACAGATACGCAGTATTTT
CDR3 protein: CASLGSTDTQYF

D gene: NA
V gene: TRBV20-1
J gene: TRBJ2-3
clone size: NA
CDR3 DNA: TGCAGTGCTCCCGTCCCTAGACAGGGGAGGGCAGATACGCAGTATTTT
CDR3 protein: CSAPVPRQGRADTQYF

D gene: NA
V gene: TRBV7-8
J gene: TRBJ2-2
clone size: NA
CDR3 DNA: TGTGCCAGCAGCTTAGGGGGGGGGGCTGTCGCCGGGGAGCTGTTTTTT
CDR3 protein: CASSLGGGAVAGELFF

D gene: TRBD2
V gene: TRBV10-3
J gene: TRBJ2-5
clone size: NA
CDR3 DNA: TGTGCCATCAGTGAGTCTGGGCTAGCGGGAGCAGAGACCCAGTACTTC
CDR3 protein: CAISESGLAGAETQYF

D gene: TRBD1
V gene: TRBV29-1
J gene: TRBJ2-2
clone size: NA
CDR3 DNA: TGCAGCGCTCTGACAGGGGCTAGTTCCGGCACCGGGGAGCTGTTTTTT
CDR3 protein: CSALTGASSGTGELFF

D gene: TRBD2
V gene: TRBV20-1
J gene: TRBJ2-1
clone size: NA
CDR3 DNA: TGCAGTGCTAGAGGCGGGGGGGCCTACAATGAGCAGTTCTTC
CDR3 protein: CSARGGGAYNEQFF

D gene: TRBD1
V gene: TRBV5-1
J gene: TRBJ1-5
clone size: few
CDR3 DNA: TGCGCCAGCAGCTTATCCCCTACAGGGGTCGGCAATCAGCCCCAGCATTTT
CDR3 protein: CASSLSPTGVGNQPQHF

D gene: NA
V gene: TRBV12-3/TRBV12-4
J gene: TRBJ1-1
clone size: NA
CDR3 DNA: TGTGCCAGCCACCGGGGGCAGGGATTCACTGAAGCTTTCTTT
CDR3 protein: CASHRGQGFTEAFF

D gene: TRBD1
V gene: TRBV29-1
J gene: TRBJ2-1
clone size: few
CDR3 DNA: TGCAGCGTTGAAGATGAGGGACAGTTCTCCTACAATGAGCAGTTCTTC
CDR3 protein: CSVEDEGQFSYNEQFF

D gene: NA
V gene: TRBV12-3/TRBV12-4
J gene: TRBJ1-5
clone size: few
CDR3 DNA: TGTGCCAGCAGTCCCCCGGGTAATAGCAATCAGCCCCAGCATTTT
CDR3 protein: CASSPPGNSNQPQHF

D gene: TRBD1
V gene: TRBV28
J gene: TRBJ2-1
clone size: few
CDR3 DNA: TGTGCCAGCAGTCCAGGGGGGACAGGGAAGAATGAGCAGTTCTTC
CDR3 protein: CASSPGGTGKNEQFF

D gene: TRBD1
V gene: TRBV15
J gene: TRBJ1-6
clone size: few
CDR3 DNA: TGTGCCACCAGCAAAGGAGGGGGCAGGCAGTATAATTCACCCCTCCACTTT
CDR3 protein: CATSKGGGRQYNSPLHF

D gene: NA
V gene: TRBV5-1
J gene: TRBJ2-3
clone size: few
CDR3 DNA: TGCGCCAGCAGCTTGGCCGGGTACCCCACTAGCACAGATACGCAGTATTTT
CDR3 protein: CASSLAGYPTSTDTQYF

D gene: NA
V gene: TRBV10-3
J gene: TRBJ2-2
clone size: few
CDR3 DNA: TGTGCCATCAGTGACTCGCCTTCATTGGGGGGTTCCACCGGGGAGCTGTTTTTT
CDR3 protein: CAISDSPSLGGSTGELFF

D gene: TRBD2
V gene: TRBV20-1
J gene: TRBJ2-3
clone size: NA
CDR3 DNA: TGCAGTGCTAGAGATCGAGGGATGACTAGCGGGAGGGCCTCAGATACGCAGTATTTT
CDR3 protein: CSARDRGMTSGRASDTQYF

D gene: NA
V gene: TRBV5-1
J gene: TRBJ2-3
clone size: many
CDR3 DNA: TGCGCCAGCAGCTTGCCTCTTAGACCGGGACATTCCGGCACAGATACGCAGTATTTT
CDR3 protein: CASSLPLRPGHSGTDTQYF

D gene: NA
V gene: TRBV12-5
J gene: TRBJ2-1
clone size: NA
CDR3 DNA: TGTGCTAGTTCCCTCTGGGGTTACAATGAGCAGTTCTTC
CDR3 protein: CASSLWGYNEQFF

D gene: TRBD2
V gene: TRBV20-1
J gene: TRBJ2-1
clone size: NA
CDR3 DNA: TGCAGTGCTAGAGCGGTAGCGGGGGGTGCCTACAATGAGCAGTTCTTC
CDR3 protein: CSARAVAGGAYNEQFF

D gene: TRBD1
V gene: TRBV12-3/TRBV12-4
J gene: TRBJ1-2
clone size: NA
CDR3 DNA: TGTGCCAGCAGTTTCGACAGGGTGATGAACTATGGCTACACCTTC
CDR3 protein: CASSFDRVMNYGYTF

D gene: NA
V gene: TRBV5-1
J gene: TRBJ1-4
clone size: NA
CDR3 DNA: TGCGCCAGCAGCTTGGCCGGGACGTATAATGCAAAACTGTTTTTT
CDR3 protein: CASSLAGTYNAKLFF

D gene: NA
V gene: TRBV6-5
J gene: TRBJ2-2
clone size: many
CDR3 DNA: TGTGCCAGCAGTTACCTTGGATCTACCGGGGAGCTGTTTTTT
CDR3 protein: CASSYLGSTGELFF

D gene: NA
V gene: TRBV19
J gene: TRBJ2-1
clone size: many
CDR3 DNA: TGTGCCAGTAGCCTTCGGCAGTTCTTC
CDR3 protein: CASSLRQFF

D gene: NA
V gene: TRBV20-1
J gene: TRBJ1-3
clone size: few
CDR3 DNA: TGCAGTGCTAATATAGCCGGGGGAAACACCATATATTTT
CDR3 protein: CSANIAGGNTIYF

D gene: NA
V gene: TRBV20-1
J gene: TRBJ2-3
clone size: NA
CDR3 DNA: TGCAGTAGTAGAAGTGACAGCCTTAGCACAGATACGCAGTATTTT
CDR3 protein: CSSRSDSLSTDTQYF

D gene: TRBD2
V gene: TRBV5-1
J gene: TRBJ2-1
clone size: NA
CDR3 DNA: TGCGCCAGCAGCTTGGGACTAGCGGCCAACTCCTACAATGAGCAGTTCTTC
CDR3 protein: CASSLGLAANSYNEQFF

D gene: NA
V gene: TRBV3-1
J gene: TRBJ2-3
clone size: NA
CDR3 DNA: TGTGCCAGCACCCCTGGCGGGATCACAGATACGCAGTATTTT
CDR3 protein: CASTPGGITDTQYF

D gene: NA
V gene: TRBV30
J gene: TRBJ1-4
clone size: NA
CDR3 DNA: TGTGCCTGGAGTCTGGAGATGAATGGGGAAAAACTGTTTTTT
CDR3 protein: CAWSLEMNGEKLFF

D gene: NA
V gene: TRBV12-3/TRBV12-4
J gene: TRBJ1-6
clone size: NA
CDR3 DNA: TGTGCCAGCAGTTTGAACACCGGGGGTCCTTCACCCCTCCACTTT
CDR3 protein: CASSLNTGGPSPLHF

D gene: NA
V gene: TRBV20-1
J gene: TRBJ2-1
clone size: few
CDR3 DNA: TGCAGTGCTGGGGGGCGGTCCTACAATGAGCAGTTCTTC
CDR3 protein: CSAGGRSYNEQFF

D gene: TRBD1
V gene: TRBV25-1
J gene: TRBJ2-2
clone size: NA
CDR3 DNA: TGTGCCAGCAGAGGGACAGGGCCATCCGCGGAGCTGTTTTTT
CDR3 protein: CASRGTGPSAELFF

D gene: NA
V gene: TRBV7-9
J gene: TRBJ1-6
clone size: NA
CDR3 DNA: TGTGCCAGCAGCTTAGTAGGGGTTTATTCACCCCTCCACTTT
CDR3 protein: CASSLVGVYSPLHF